This is a list of T cell receptor beta chains from one sample in a study of blood T cell repertoires in COVID-19. Repertoires were generated with immunoSEQ multiplex PCR, while TCRdb's copy carries only in-frame clones and drops some. Of about 180,000 clones listed, 60% to 80% were seen once; the top ten hold approximately 15%. The sequenced sample was PBMCs or T cells enriched from blood (not recorded which). All receptors come from a woman aged 50 to 60 who had recovered from COVID-19. CDR3s include the opening cysteine and the closing phenylalanine or tryptophan. Each record gives: J gene, V gene, CDR3 protein.

TRBJ1-2,TRBV18,CASSPGTGEGGYTF
TRBJ2-2,TRBV5-1,CASSLYRDTGELFF
TRBJ1-3,TRBV29-1,CSVVMLGVGNTIYF
TRBJ1-3,TRBV11-2,CASRLAQTRNTIYF
TRBJ2-1,TRBV3-1/TRBV3-2,CASSQEVGRGVLNEQFF
TRBJ1-2,TRBV7-2,CASSPSGHYGYTF
TRBJ1-2,TRBV9,CASSARQGSGYGYTF
TRBJ2-5,TRBV28,CASRHGSGGETQYF
TRBJ1-1,TRBV5-4,CASSSPGGDTEAFF
TRBJ2-7,TRBV4-1,CASSPLTRLFSYEQYF
TRBJ2-7,TRBV5-1,CASSLAPTGSYEQYF
TRBJ2-7,TRBV20-1,CSASSGTRLRGQYF
TRBJ2-3,TRBV9,CASSAWYGSGTDTQYF
TRBJ2-7,TRBV19,CASSGTGLNYEQYF
TRBJ2-1,TRBV28,CASTGTGNNEQFF